This T cell receptor beta chain is from a study of PD-1 blockade in mismatch repair-deficient tumors. About the research overall: All were previously treated, progressing patients with some twelve mismatch repair-deficient cancer types. General study results and limits: Rapid post-treatment expansion, then contraction, generally preceding radiologic response, marked tumor-resident clones.

Mismatch repair deficiency was confirmed in all patients, by PCR or immunohistochemistry. This clone was seen only a few times. As yet, its antigen is unknown. Trimming pared 0 bases from V and 1 base from J, leaving 7 bases between. CDR3 length: 14 amino acids. The germline V gene has CDR1 SGHNT and CDR2 YYREEE (reference sequence). Profiled with immunoSEQ multiplex PCR; TCRdb holds only in-frame clones, not every one. The repertoire has approximately 120,000 clones, more than 85% of them found once; the top ten carry around an eighth. This chain links TRBV5-4 with TRBJ2-5, with D possibly being TRBD2 (6 bases). This sequence was found in an adult with mismatch repair-deficient cancer. The specimen comprised peripheral blood, sampled 44 weeks after starting pembrolizumab. The CDR3 DNA reads as TGTGCCAGCAGCTTGGCCGGGAGCCAAGAGACCCAGTACTTC. It yields the protein CASSLAGSQETQYF. Based on the CDR3 plus reference TRBV5-4 and TRBJ2-5, the full variable domain is ETGVTQSPTHLIKTRGQQVTLRCSSQSGHNTVSWYQQALGQGPQFIFQYYREEENGRGNFPPRFSGLQFPNYSSELNVNALELDDSALYLCASSLAGSQETQYFGPGTRLLVL.